This TCR beta chain originates from a study of OX40 agonist ivuxolimab in advanced cancers. Concerning this clone: The antigen remains unidentified.

Study results and caveats: Some nonresponders additionally presented with little normalized T-cell clonal expansion.

Germline CDR1 and CDR2: SGHRS and YFSETQ. This CDR3 has 17 residues. Trimming took 4 bases from V and 7 from J; bases not matched to a gene: 14. Data came from immunoSEQ multiplex PCR; TCRdb stores just in-frame clones and leaves some out. The sample holds approximately 77,000 clones, around four fifths seen once. The TCR comes from an adult with an advanced solid tumor such as melanoma, head and neck, liver or kidney cancer. The input for sequencing was CD4+ or CD8+ T cells sorted from blood, taken in a trial of the OX40 agonist ivuxolimab. The chain recombines TRBV5-1 with TRBJ2-7; 13 nucleotides match TRBD2. CDR3 in amino acids: CASSEGLWTSGSSEQYF. The CDR3 bases are TGCGCCAGCAGCGAAGGGCTATGGACTAGCGGGAGTAGTGAGCAGTACTTC.